One sample yielded the 16 T cell receptor beta chains listed below, sequenced in a study of blood T cell repertoires in COVID-19. Clones were sequenced by immunoSEQ multiplex PCR, and TCRdb holds only the in-frame ones, with some missing. The sample has hundreds of thousands of clones; approximately 90% are singletons. The sequenced sample consisted of peripheral blood. These receptors came from a young woman with active or convalescent COVID-19.

The chain links TRBV11-2 to TRBJ1-2; D is ambiguous. This CDR3 has 18 amino acids. CDR1 is SGHAT, CDR2 FQNNGV, per germline. V was shortened by 2 bases and J by 5 bases, with 24 bases between the two germline ends. The CDR3 here is CASSLREQDDRASYGYTF. Here the CDR3 DNA reads TGTGCCAGCAGCTTAAGGGAGCAGGACGACCGGGCAAGTTATGGCTACACCTTC.

V usage is TRBV15 and J usage is TRBJ1-1; D ambiguous. The CDR3 totals 14 residues. Deletions cut 1 base from V and 11 bases from J, with 17 bases between. Germline lookup yields CDR1 LNHNV and CDR2 YYDKDF (reference sequence). CDR3: CATSRAEREFGAFF. The CDR3 DNA follows: TGTGCCACCAGCAGAGCAGAGAGGGAGTTTGGGGCTTTCTTT.

This clone showed up just once. The chain combines TRBV7-8 with TRBJ1-5; D is ambiguous. Trimming pared 5 bases from V and 5 bases from J, leaving 10 bases between. Germline CDR1 reads SGHVS; CDR2 reads FQNEAQ. CDR3 length: 13 residues. CDR3 sequence: CASSTLRDQPQHF. In DNA, the CDR3 is TGTGCCAGCAGCACCTTGAGGGATCAGCCCCAGCATTTT.

The rearrangement links TRBV15 to TRBJ2-1, with no clear D. This CDR3 region has 13 residues. The V end was cut by 0 bases, the J end by 7 bases, with 7 bases between. The germline V gene encodes CDR1 LNHNV and CDR2 YYDKDF (reference sequence). CDR3 sequence (DNA): TGTGCCACCAGCAGAGATTACTCTAATGAGCAGTTCTTC. It encodes CATSRDYSNEQFF. Variable domain in full (rest from reference TRBV15 and TRBJ2-1): DAMVIQNPRYQVTQFGKPVTLSCSQTLNHNVMYWYQQKSSQAPKLLFHYYDKDFNNEADTPDNFQSRRPNTSFCFLDIRSPGLGDTAMYLCATSRDYSNEQFFGPGTRLTVL.

The chain uses TRBV5-4 and TRBJ1-1; 9 bases align to TRBD1. V dropped 4 bases and J dropped 5; count of bases not matched to a gene: 12. CDR3 length: 16 amino acids. From germline, CDR1 is SGHNT and CDR2 YYREEE (reference sequence). The CDR3 sequence: CASSPGTGLFGTEAFF. CDR3 bases: TGTGCCAGCAGCCCCGGGACAGGGTTATTCGGGACTGAAGCTTTCTTT.

V gene TRBV5-1 combines with J gene TRBJ2-7; D is unresolved. Germline V CDR1 and CDR2: SGHRS, YFSETQ. The CDR3 has 16 amino acids. Trimming shortened V by 4 bases and J by 0 bases, and 17 bases separated the two germline ends. CDR3 loop: CASSLLMASASYEQYF. CDR3 nucleotides: TGCGCCAGCAGCCTGTTAATGGCCAGCGCCTCCTACGAGCAGTACTTC.

This sequence joins TRBV11-2 and TRBJ2-3, with 9 bases aligning to TRBD1. The germline gives CDR1 SGHAT, CDR2 FQNNGV. The CDR3 runs to 17 residues. Trimming at V came to 6 bases and at J to 6 bases, leaving 16 bases not matched to a gene. CDR3 sequence: CASRGRDGTGPADTQYF. In nucleotides, the CDR3 is TGTGCCAGCAGGGGACGCGACGGGACAGGGCCGGCGGATACGCAGTATTTT.

CDR3 bases: TGTGCCAGCAGCTTAGACGACAGGGAGAGTTCACCCCTCCACTTT. Translation gives CASSLDDRESSPLHF. The chain employs TRBV7-8 and TRBJ1-6; 7 bases agree with TRBD1. Losses at the gene ends were 1 base for V and 9 bases for J; bases not matched to a gene: 6. The CDR3 consists of 15 residues. The germline CDR1 and CDR2 sequences are SGHVS and FQNEAQ.

This rearrangement joins TRBV29-1 to TRBJ2-3; tentative D call: TRBD2 (5 bases). The germline V gene has CDR1 SQVTM and CDR2 ANQGSEA. V gave up 3 bases and J gave up 5 bases, with 18 bases separating them. The CDR3 totals 15 residues. This chain's CDR3 is CSVDGVRRYGDTQYF. The CDR3, as DNA: TGCAGCGTTGATGGGGTCAGGAGGTATGGAGATACGCAGTATTTT.

A word on this clone: At one end, the junction sequence differs from germline, possibly due to a read error. The V gene is TRBV3-1 (or the pseudogene TRBV3-2), the J gene TRBJ1-3; D not certain. Germline V gives CDR1 LGHDT, CDR2 YNNKEL (reference sequence). This CDR3 spans 11 amino acids. The DNA for the CDR3 is TGTGGGTCGGGTTCTGGTAACACCATATATTTT. Residues: CGSGSGNTIYF.

The rearrangement links TRBV5-8 to TRBJ1-4, with 8 bases identical to TRBD1. The CDR3 spans 13 residues. Germline CDR1 and CDR2: SGHTS and YDEGEE. The ends lost 1 base at V and 13 bases at J; junction bases unmatched: 6. This chain's CDR3 is CASSLRDRPLLFF. The CDR3 DNA sequence: TGTGCCAGCAGCTTGAGGGACAGGCCCTTACTGTTTTTT.

This clone was recorded once. The V gene is TRBV13, the J gene TRBJ1-2; 7 nucleotides match TRBD1. Germline values: CDR1 PRHDT, CDR2 FYEKMQ (reference sequence). The trim removed 0 bases at V and 0 bases at J, leaving 4 bases unmatched. The CDR3 extends over 16 amino acids. CDR3 amino acids: CASSLGRDRSNYGYTF. CDR3 in DNA: TGTGCCAGCAGCTTAGGCAGGGACAGATCTAACTATGGCTACACCTTC.

The J gene is TRBJ2-7, the V gene TRBV3-1 (or the pseudogene TRBV3-2), with 8 bases identical to TRBD1. The CDR3 is 14 amino acids. Germline V gene lookup returns CDR1 LGHDT and CDR2 YNNKEL (reference sequence). V was clipped by 4 bases and J by 4 bases; unmatched bases: 6. CDR3 protein: CASSPGTGPYEQYF. DNA of the CDR3: TGTGCCAGCAGCCCCGGGACAGGTCCTTACGAGCAGTACTTC.

The chain recombines TRBV7-2 with TRBJ1-1; D gene uncertain. From germline, CDR1 is SGHTA and CDR2 FQGNSA. Trimming cost V 1 base and J 11 bases, with 14 bases left between them. This CDR3 has 13 amino acids. CDR3 residues: CASSLGGPMEAFF. CDR3 nucleotides: TGTGCCAGCAGCTTAGGAGGTCCGATGGAGGCTTTCTTT.

The V and J genes are TRBV7-6 and TRBJ1-2; TRBD1 matches at 9 bases. The CDR3 has 16 amino acids. Germline trimming cut 4 bases from V and 5 bases from J; bases unmatched to any gene: 11. Germline loops: CDR1 SGHVS, CDR2 FNYEAQ. CDR3 coding DNA: TGTGCCAGCAGCTCTGAGGGGACAGGGAAGAGTTATGGCTACACCTTC. Its translation: CASSSEGTGKSYGYTF.

The chain recombines TRBV7-5 with TRBJ1-1. TRBV7-5 is assigned pseudogene status. The CDR3 loop spans 12 amino acids. The CDR3 region has the DNA TGTGTCAGAGCTCGGGTCTGCGCTGAAGCTTTCTTT. Translation gives CVRARVCAEAFF.